This T cell receptor beta chain stems from a study of T cells after yellow fever vaccination. The wider study: Each low-cell-number fraction was prepared by means of SMART-Seq v4 Ultra Low Input.

As for this clonotype: The antigen is not known.

V gave up 2 bases and J gave up 8 bases, with 15 bases separating them. The CDR3 is 13 residues long. From germline, CDR1 is DFQATT and CDR2 SNEGSKA (reference sequence). The study made its TCR cDNA through 5'RACE template switching. That step introduced a universal primer site along with UMIs. One entry per CDR3 protein results from TCRdb running MiXCR on the 5' RACE reads. Of about 240,000 distinct CDR3 sequences listed, 6.9% are singletons. Points from the study as a whole: Highly abundant clonotypes carried over from the bulk population could end up in FACS-sorted repertoires as contaminants.

V usage is TRBV20-1 and J usage is TRBJ1-2; TRBD1 might be the D (6 bases). The sample here was CD4+ T cells sorted from PBMCs, taken 15 days after the yellow fever booster vaccination. The sequence came from a man aged 25-40 years who received the YFV17D yellow fever vaccine. The CDR3: CSARYREGGGYTF. The CDR3 DNA sequence: TGCAGTGCTAGATACAGGGAAGGGGGAGGCTACACCTTC.